This T cell receptor (beta chain) was sequenced for a study of immune evolution from preneoplasia to lung adenocarcinoma. As for the study in general: HLA loss of heterozygosity: roughly 6.4% AIS, about 15% MIA, approximately 35% ADC, none AAH. General study points: Top clone frequencies peaked in normal lung, apparently declining through invasive adenocarcinoma. Clonality was highest in normal lung, lower in later-stage lesions apparently.

V lost 0 bases and J lost 5; bases outside the gene matches: 10. This CDR3 has 18 amino acids. Germline V gives CDR1 LGHNA, CDR2 YNFKEQ. Within the sample, this clone is large. Antigen unknown. Assay used: immunoSEQ multiplex PCR; TCRdb lists only in-frame clones, some missing. The repertoire has 4,000 to 5,000 clones, around four fifths of them found once; the top ten carry approximately 10%. The receptor's source is a person between 65 and 79 years old with lung adenocarcinoma. The rearrangement uses TRBV4-2 and TRBJ2-3; 11 bases map to TRBD2. The sample taken for sequencing was FFPE minimally invasive lung adenocarcinoma tissue. DNA of the CDR3: TGTGCCAGCAGCCAAGATTGGGCTAGCGGGGGGTTAGGAGATACGCAGTATTTT. Its translation is CASSQDWASGGLGDTQYF.